A selection of T cell receptor beta chains follows, all from one sample in a study of blood T cell repertoires in COVID-19. Profiled with immunoSEQ multiplex PCR; TCRdb holds only in-frame clones, not every one. There are more than 100,000 clones in the sample; roughly 89% occur only once, and around 4% lies in the top ten. Sequenced material: peripheral blood. These receptors all stem from a man in his forties with acute or convalescent COVID-19. Both conserved end residues are part of each CDR3. Fields, in order: CDR3 DNA, CDR3 protein, J gene, clone size, V gene, D gene. D genes are given only for firm matches. Some rows mark clone size as missing; the rest say once, few, many or name a class of expanded clone.

cdr3_nt: TGTGCCAGCAGTTTATACGGGGGGGAACAGCCCCAGCATTTT
cdr3_aa: CASSLYGGEQPQHF
j_call: TRBJ1-5
clone_size: NA
v_call: TRBV6-5
d_call: NA

cdr3_nt: TGTGCCAGCAGCTTGGAGGGGGGGATGATGCGGAGCGTGAACACTGAAGCTTTCTTT
cdr3_aa: CASSLEGGMMRSVNTEAFF
j_call: TRBJ1-1
clone_size: NA
v_call: TRBV5-4
d_call: NA

cdr3_nt: TGTGCCTGGAGTGTTAAGGGGGCTAACAAAAACATTCAGTACTTC
cdr3_aa: CAWSVKGANKNIQYF
j_call: TRBJ2-4
clone_size: NA
v_call: TRBV30
d_call: TRBD1

cdr3_nt: TGTGCCTGGAGTGGGGACAGGGGTTCGGAGGGCTACACCTTC
cdr3_aa: CAWSGDRGSEGYTF
j_call: TRBJ1-2
clone_size: NA
v_call: TRBV30
d_call: TRBD1

cdr3_nt: TGTGCCTCCCGGGAGGCCCGTCCGGGGCGATACGGGGAGCTGTTTTTT
cdr3_aa: CASREARPGRYGELFF
j_call: TRBJ2-2
clone_size: NA
v_call: TRBV30
d_call: TRBD2

cdr3_nt: TGTGCCAGCAGCTTGGTAGGGACTAGCGGGGACCTCTCCTACAATGAGCAGTTCTTC
cdr3_aa: CASSLVGTSGDLSYNEQFF
j_call: TRBJ2-1
clone_size: NA
v_call: TRBV5-4
d_call: TRBD2

cdr3_nt: TGTGCCAGCACTGACGGGGGGTTTAACTATGGCTACACCTTC
cdr3_aa: CASTDGGFNYGYTF
j_call: TRBJ1-2
clone_size: NA
v_call: TRBV2
d_call: NA

cdr3_nt: TGTGCCAGCAGCCTATGGACAGGGCGGTCCTACGAGCAGTACTTC
cdr3_aa: CASSLWTGRSYEQYF
j_call: TRBJ2-7
clone_size: once
v_call: TRBV27
d_call: TRBD1

cdr3_nt: TGTGCCAGCAGTTTTCGAGGGTTCAATCAGCCCCAGCATTTT
cdr3_aa: CASSFRGFNQPQHF
j_call: TRBJ1-5
clone_size: NA
v_call: TRBV6-5
d_call: NA

cdr3_nt: TGTGCCAGCAGTGAGACGGGGAGCTCTGGAAACACCATATATTTT
cdr3_aa: CASSETGSSGNTIYF
j_call: TRBJ1-3
clone_size: NA
v_call: TRBV6-4
d_call: NA

cdr3_nt: TGTGCCAGCTGCCGGGACAGGGGGCGGTTCACTGAAGCTTTCTTT
cdr3_aa: CASCRDRGRFTEAFF
j_call: TRBJ1-1
clone_size: NA
v_call: TRBV7-2
d_call: TRBD1

cdr3_nt: TGTGCCTGGACCCTCCTGGGAGGTGCTGAAGCTTTCTTT
cdr3_aa: CAWTLLGGAEAFF
j_call: TRBJ1-1
clone_size: NA
v_call: TRBV30
d_call: NA

cdr3_nt: TGTGCTAGTGGCCCTGGACAGACAGATACGCAGTATTTT
cdr3_aa: CASGPGQTDTQYF
j_call: TRBJ2-3
clone_size: NA
v_call: TRBV12-5
d_call: NA

cdr3_nt: TGTGCCAGCAGTTACTCGGGGGGGGGCTCAGAAAAACTGTTTTTT
cdr3_aa: CASSYSGGGSEKLFF
j_call: TRBJ1-4
clone_size: NA
v_call: TRBV6-6
d_call: NA

cdr3_nt: TGTGCCAGCAACCAGGGGGGCTCGGTAGCTGGAAACACCATATATTTT
cdr3_aa: CASNQGGSVAGNTIYF
j_call: TRBJ1-3
clone_size: NA
v_call: TRBV5-5
d_call: TRBD1

cdr3_nt: TGTGCCAGCAGCCAGCGTGAGGCCACCGGGGAGCTGTTTTTT
cdr3_aa: CASSQREATGELFF
j_call: TRBJ2-2
clone_size: NA
v_call: TRBV3-1/TRBV3-2
d_call: NA

cdr3_nt: TGTGCCAGCAGCTTAGCCGGGAGGGGGGGCGACTACGAGCAGTACTTC
cdr3_aa: CASSLAGRGGDYEQYF
j_call: TRBJ2-7
clone_size: NA
v_call: TRBV7-6
d_call: TRBD2

cdr3_nt: TGTGCCTGGAGTGTACAGGATCAGGGGGCCCCCTATTTT
cdr3_aa: CAWSVQDQGAPYF
j_call: TRBJ1-3
clone_size: NA
v_call: TRBV30
d_call: TRBD1

cdr3_nt: TGTGCCAGCAGCAAAGACAGGGATCAGGGATACAATGAGCAGTTCTTC
cdr3_aa: CASSKDRDQGYNEQFF
j_call: TRBJ2-1
clone_size: NA
v_call: TRBV27
d_call: TRBD1

cdr3_nt: TGTGCCAGCAGCTCGGATATATACCAGGCTGGTCCCTTC
cdr3_aa: CASSSDIYQAGPF
j_call: TRBJ1-2
clone_size: NA
v_call: TRBV5-6
d_call: NA

cdr3_nt: TGTGCCAGCAGTTACGACTACTTTAGAGAGACCCAGTACTTC
cdr3_aa: CASSYDYFRETQYF
j_call: TRBJ2-5
clone_size: NA
v_call: TRBV6-6
d_call: NA

cdr3_nt: TGTGCCAGCACTTCGACAGGGGGCAGGTCACCCCTCCACTTT
cdr3_aa: CASTSTGGRSPLHF
j_call: TRBJ1-6
clone_size: NA
v_call: TRBV6-5
d_call: TRBD1

cdr3_nt: TGTGCCTGGAGGGTCCCCCATGGCGGGAGGGCCTACGAGCAGTACTTC
cdr3_aa: CAWRVPHGGRAYEQYF
j_call: TRBJ2-7
clone_size: NA
v_call: TRBV30
d_call: TRBD2

cdr3_nt: TGTGCCAGTAGTCCTCTGACAGGGGGCTTTAGCAATCAGCCCCAGCATTTT
cdr3_aa: CASSPLTGGFSNQPQHF
j_call: TRBJ1-5
clone_size: NA
v_call: TRBV19
d_call: TRBD1

cdr3_nt: TGTGCCTGGAGTCCGGGACAGGGCTGGCAGCCCCAGCATTTT
cdr3_aa: CAWSPGQGWQPQHF
j_call: TRBJ1-5
clone_size: NA
v_call: TRBV30
d_call: TRBD1

cdr3_nt: TGTGCCAGCAGCGTAGGGTCGGGGAGCAATCAGCCCCAGCATTTT
cdr3_aa: CASSVGSGSNQPQHF
j_call: TRBJ1-5
clone_size: NA
v_call: TRBV9
d_call: NA

cdr3_nt: TGTGCCAGCAGCTTAGGCGTCGCGGATACGCAGTATTTT
cdr3_aa: CASSLGVADTQYF
j_call: TRBJ2-3
clone_size: once
v_call: TRBV7-9
d_call: NA

cdr3_nt: TGTGCCAGCAGTCCCAGAGGGGAGCTGTTTTTT
cdr3_aa: CASSPRGELFF
j_call: TRBJ2-2
clone_size: NA
v_call: TRBV12-3/TRBV12-4
d_call: NA

cdr3_nt: TGTGCCAGCAGCGTGGATCAGGGGGCCGTGAACACTGAAGCTTTCTTT
cdr3_aa: CASSVDQGAVNTEAFF
j_call: TRBJ1-1
clone_size: once
v_call: TRBV7-6
d_call: TRBD1

cdr3_nt: TGTGCCAGCAGCCCCCAGGGACTATCTGGGGCCAACGTCCTGACTTTC
cdr3_aa: CASSPQGLSGANVLTF
j_call: TRBJ2-6
clone_size: NA
v_call: TRBV9
d_call: TRBD2

cdr3_nt: TGCGCCAGCAGCACTGGACAGGGGCACTATGGCTACACCTTC
cdr3_aa: CASSTGQGHYGYTF
j_call: TRBJ1-2
clone_size: NA
v_call: TRBV5-1
d_call: TRBD1

cdr3_nt: TGTGCCAGCAGCCCGGGACAGGGGTTCAATGAGCAGTTCTTC
cdr3_aa: CASSPGQGFNEQFF
j_call: TRBJ2-1
clone_size: NA
v_call: TRBV9
d_call: TRBD1

cdr3_nt: TGCGCCAGCAGCTTGGGGGCAGTGGCTGAAGCTTTCTTT
cdr3_aa: CASSLGAVAEAFF
j_call: TRBJ1-1
clone_size: NA
v_call: TRBV5-1
d_call: NA

cdr3_nt: TGCGCCAGCAGCTCAGGACAGGGGGGTTTTGGCTACACCTTC
cdr3_aa: CASSSGQGGFGYTF
j_call: TRBJ1-2
clone_size: NA
v_call: TRBV4-3
d_call: TRBD1

cdr3_nt: TGTGCCAGCAGCTTGGGGACAGGGGGCGGCGAAAACATTCAGTACTTC
cdr3_aa: CASSLGTGGGENIQYF
j_call: TRBJ2-4
clone_size: NA
v_call: TRBV7-3
d_call: TRBD1

cdr3_nt: TGTGCCAGCTTGGGAGGGGGGGATTACAATGAGCAGTTCTTC
cdr3_aa: CASLGGGDYNEQFF
j_call: TRBJ2-1
clone_size: NA
v_call: TRBV2
d_call: NA

cdr3_nt: TGTGCCAGCAGCTTGGTGGGGGCAACCGGGGAGCTGTTTTTT
cdr3_aa: CASSLVGATGELFF
j_call: TRBJ2-2
clone_size: once
v_call: TRBV5-5
d_call: NA

cdr3_nt: TGTGCCAGCAGTTGGACAGGGAACACTGAAGCTTTCTTT
cdr3_aa: CASSWTGNTEAFF
j_call: TRBJ1-1
clone_size: NA
v_call: TRBV2
d_call: TRBD1

cdr3_nt: TGTGCCAGCAGCCACCGGGGTCAGCCCAGGGGGGAGCAGTACTTC
cdr3_aa: CASSHRGQPRGEQYF
j_call: TRBJ2-7
clone_size: NA
v_call: TRBV3-1/TRBV3-2
d_call: TRBD1

cdr3_nt: TGTGCCAGCAGCTTTATACTCGGGGGAAGCTATGGCTACACCTTC
cdr3_aa: CASSFILGGSYGYTF
j_call: TRBJ1-2
clone_size: NA
v_call: TRBV5-4
d_call: NA

cdr3_nt: TGTGCCAGCAGCCAAAGCGGGAGGGCCTACAATGAGCAGTTCTTC
cdr3_aa: CASSQSGRAYNEQFF
j_call: TRBJ2-1
clone_size: NA
v_call: TRBV3-1/TRBV3-2
d_call: TRBD2

cdr3_nt: TGTGCCAGCAGTAAACAAGCCCGCCCCAGGGACGAGCAGTACTTC
cdr3_aa: CASSKQARPRDEQYF
j_call: TRBJ2-7
clone_size: NA
v_call: TRBV6-2/TRBV6-3
d_call: NA

cdr3_nt: TGCGCCAGCAGCACCGGACAGGGTAATGGCTACACCTTC
cdr3_aa: CASSTGQGNGYTF
j_call: TRBJ1-2
clone_size: NA
v_call: TRBV5-1
d_call: TRBD1

cdr3_nt: TGTGCCAGCAGACGTCGACTAGCCATAACCGGGGAGCTGTTTTTT
cdr3_aa: CASRRRLAITGELFF
j_call: TRBJ2-2
clone_size: NA
v_call: TRBV2
d_call: TRBD2

cdr3_nt: TGTGCCAGCAGCTTGGGACAGATTAATTCACCCCTCCACTTT
cdr3_aa: CASSLGQINSPLHF
j_call: TRBJ1-6
clone_size: NA
v_call: TRBV11-3
d_call: TRBD1

cdr3_nt: TGTGCCAGCAGCGGGGGACTAGCGGGGACGGCCTACGAGCAGTACTTC
cdr3_aa: CASSGGLAGTAYEQYF
j_call: TRBJ2-7
clone_size: NA
v_call: TRBV5-6
d_call: TRBD2

cdr3_nt: TGTGCCAGCAGCCAGCGGGTCGACCCTTACAATGAGCAGTTCTTC
cdr3_aa: CASSQRVDPYNEQFF
j_call: TRBJ2-1
clone_size: NA
v_call: TRBV6-5
d_call: NA

cdr3_nt: TGTGCCGGGGGGGTTGACAGCAGCAATGAGCAGTTCTTC
cdr3_aa: CAGGVDSSNEQFF
j_call: TRBJ2-1
clone_size: NA
v_call: TRBV2
d_call: TRBD2

cdr3_nt: TGTGCCAGCAGTTTAGGGGCAGGATATAGCAATCAGCCCCAGCATTTT
cdr3_aa: CASSLGAGYSNQPQHF
j_call: TRBJ1-5
clone_size: once
v_call: TRBV27
d_call: NA

cdr3_nt: TGTGCCAGCAGTTACTCGAGCGGTAGCACAGATACGCAGTATTTT
cdr3_aa: CASSYSSGSTDTQYF
j_call: TRBJ2-3
clone_size: NA
v_call: TRBV6-5
d_call: NA